The 10 T cell receptor beta chains presented below share a single source sample, sequenced in a study of CD4 T cells in relation to SARS-CoV-2 and coronaviruses. TCRdb keeps only in-frame clones here, not all; method: immunoSEQ multiplex PCR. The sample has about 68,000 clones; more than 85% are singletons. The unexposed donors gave CD4+ T cells in about 2010-2019, prior to COVID-19. Sequencing input: naive CD4+ T cells from PBMCs. Subset reported: naive CD4+ T cells isolated by negative enrichment. All receptors derive from a human donor in good health.

V gene TRBV5-5 combines with J gene TRBJ2-7, with no clear D. Trimming pared 2 bases from V and 0 bases from J, leaving 9 bases between. This CDR3 region has 14 residues. Germline-derived CDR1 and CDR2 are SGHKS and YYEKEE (reference sequence). CDR3 DNA sequence: TGTGCCAGCAGCTTTTCGGGCAACTCCTACGAGCAGTACTTC. Translating it yields CASSFSGNSYEQYF.

Only a few counts were recorded for this clone. The chain uses TRBV18 and TRBJ2-1; 8 nucleotides agree with TRBD1. Per germline, CDR1 KGHSH and CDR2 LQKENI. The V gene end was trimmed by 2 bases and the J gene end by 4 bases; junction bases not matched to a gene: 10. CDR3 length: 17 amino acids. The CDR3 reads CASSPAGGVGTYNEQFF. The CDR3 DNA reads as TGTGCCAGCTCACCAGCAGGGGGCGTGGGGACGTACAATGAGCAGTTCTTC. The full variable domain, completed using reference TRBV18 and TRBJ2-1, is NAGVMQNPRHLVRRRGQEARLRCSPMKGHSHVYWYRQLPEEGLKFMVYLQKENIIDESGMPKERFSAEFPKEGPSILRIQQVVRGDSAAYFCASSPAGGVGTYNEQFFGPGTRLTVL.

The chain combines TRBV27 with TRBJ2-7, with 7 bases identical to TRBD1. In germline, CDR1 is MNHEY, CDR2 SMNVEV (reference sequence). V lost 6 bases to trimming and J lost 3 bases; unmatched junction nucleotides: 11. The CDR3 length is 15 residues. CDR3 in DNA: TGTGCCAGCAGCTTGATTGGGGACAGCGACTACGAGCAGTACTTC. It translates to CASSLIGDSDYEQYF.

The V gene is TRBV6-2 or TRBV6-3, the J gene TRBJ1-5; TRBD1 might be the D (5 bases). The germline gives CDR1 MNHEY, CDR2 SVGEGT. V was cut by 4 bases and J by 16 bases, with 20 bases left in between. CDR3 length equals 13 residues. As DNA, the CDR3 is TGTGCCAGCAGTTCTTCCAATCTCGACAGCCGACATTTT. Translated: CASSSSNLDSRHF.

The genes are TRBV3-1 (or the pseudogene TRBV3-2) and TRBJ2-1, with D uncertain. Trimming cost V 0 bases and J 4 bases, with 4 bases left between them. Germline V lookup: CDR1 LGHDT, CDR2 YNNKEL (reference sequence). The CDR3 extends over 13 amino acids. The chain's CDR3 is CASSQDRYNEQFF. CDR3 DNA sequence: TGTGCCAGCAGCCAAGATAGATACAATGAGCAGTTCTTC.

This sequence joins TRBV7-3 and TRBJ2-5; D is perhaps TRBD1 (5 bases). This CDR3 is built from 13 residues. The germline gives CDR1 SGHTA, CDR2 FQGTGA. V dropped 5 bases and J dropped 3 bases, with 10 bases sitting between them. The CDR3 reads CASSQTAKETQYF. The CDR3 DNA is TGTGCCAGCAGCCAGACAGCAAAAGAGACCCAGTACTTC.

The genes are TRBV3-1 (or the pseudogene TRBV3-2) and TRBJ2-7; D is possibly TRBD2 (6 bases). The CDR3 sequence is 14 residues long. V was pared by 0 bases and J by 4 bases, with 10 bases between. Germline assignment: CDR1 LGHDT and CDR2 YNNKEL (reference sequence). The CDR3 loop is CASSQEGLTYEQYF. The CDR3 DNA follows: TGTGCCAGCAGCCAAGAGGGACTCACTTACGAGCAGTACTTC.

The genes are TRBV29-1 and TRBJ1-1; 8 bases are a match to TRBD1. Germline CDR1 is SQVTM and CDR2 is ANQGSEA. The length of the CDR3 is 16 residues. V lost 7 bases to trimming and J lost 5 bases; unmatched junction nucleotides: 18. The CDR3 DNA sequence: TGCAGCGCCACCTCGGTCGGACAGGGCGAGTGGACTGAAGCTTTCTTT. Encoded protein: CSATSVGQGEWTEAFF.

The chain employs TRBV9 and TRBJ2-2; 7 bases are shared with TRBD1. With V trimmed by 0 bases and J by 6 bases, 2 bases remained unmatched. Germline V lookup: CDR1 SGDLS, CDR2 YYNGEE. CDR3 length: 14 amino acids. The CDR3 loop is CASSVEGASGELFF. The DNA of the CDR3 is TGTGCCAGCAGCGTAGAGGGGGCGTCCGGGGAGCTGTTTTTT.

The chain joins TRBV18 to TRBJ1-1; D gene unclear. The CDR3 runs 12 residues. The ends were cut back, 4 bases at V and 3 bases at J, with 6 bases in the middle. Germline V lookup: CDR1 KGHSH, CDR2 LQKENI. The DNA of the CDR3 is TGTGCCAGCTCACTTGTGGACACTGAAGCTTTCTTT. Translating it yields CASSLVDTEAFF.